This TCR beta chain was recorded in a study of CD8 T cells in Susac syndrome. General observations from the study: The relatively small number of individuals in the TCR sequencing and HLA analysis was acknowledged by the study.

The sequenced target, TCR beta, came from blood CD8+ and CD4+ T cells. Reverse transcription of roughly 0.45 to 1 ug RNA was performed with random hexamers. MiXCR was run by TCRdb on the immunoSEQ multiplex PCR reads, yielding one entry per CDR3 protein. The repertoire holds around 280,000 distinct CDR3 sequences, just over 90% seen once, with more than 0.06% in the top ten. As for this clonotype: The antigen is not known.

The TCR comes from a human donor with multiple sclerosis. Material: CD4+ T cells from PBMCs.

CDR3 region: CASSFPGGQGYGYTF. As DNA, the CDR3 is TGTGCCAGTAGTTTTCCAGGCGGACAGGGGTACGGCTACACCTTC. This chain joins TRBV19 and TRBJ1-2; 9 bases are shared with TRBD1. Looked up from germline, CDR1 is LNHDA and CDR2 is SQIVND (reference sequence). This CDR3 spans 15 amino acids. The V segment lost 5 bases and the J segment 8 bases; nucleotides outside the gene matches: 12.